This T cell receptor beta chain comes out of a study of OX40 agonist ivuxolimab in advanced cancers. Findings and caveats of the study: CD4+ and CD8+ T cells in blood underwent clonal expansion by week 6 at 0.1 to 3.0 mg/kg.

Clones were read by immunoSEQ multiplex PCR, and TCRdb kept only the in-frame ones, dropping some. The repertoire holds about 40,000 clones, with about 85% as singletons. The CDR3 length is 15 residues. The V and J ends lost 7 bases and 4 bases respectively, with 17 bases between them. CDR1 MNHEY and CDR2 SMNVEV come from the germline V gene (reference sequence). In the case of this clone: Its antigen is not identified.

This sequence was found in an adult with an advanced solid tumor such as melanoma, head and neck, liver or kidney cancer. This chain uses TRBV27 with TRBJ1-5; a possible D gene is TRBD1 (6 bases). The material sequenced was CD4+ or CD8+ T cells sorted from blood, taken in a trial of the OX40 agonist ivuxolimab. DNA of the CDR3: TGTGCCAGCACCCTCTCCTCGGACAGAAATCAGCCCCAGCATTTT. It codes for CASTLSSDRNQPQHF.